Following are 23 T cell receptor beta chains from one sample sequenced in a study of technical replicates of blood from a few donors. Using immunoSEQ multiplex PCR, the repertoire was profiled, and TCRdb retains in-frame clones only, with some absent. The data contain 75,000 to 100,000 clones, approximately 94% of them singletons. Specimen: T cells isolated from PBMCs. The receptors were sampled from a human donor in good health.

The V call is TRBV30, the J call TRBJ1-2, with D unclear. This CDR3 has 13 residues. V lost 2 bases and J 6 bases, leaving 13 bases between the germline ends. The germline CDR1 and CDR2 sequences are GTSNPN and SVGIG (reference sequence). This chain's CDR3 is CAWSPLRYHGYTF. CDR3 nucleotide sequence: TGTGCCTGGAGTCCTCTAAGATATCATGGCTACACCTTC.

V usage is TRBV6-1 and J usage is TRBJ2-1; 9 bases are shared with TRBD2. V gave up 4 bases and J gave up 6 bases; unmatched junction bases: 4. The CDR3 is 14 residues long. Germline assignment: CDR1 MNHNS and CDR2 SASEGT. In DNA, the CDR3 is TGTGCCAGCAGTGCGGGACTAGCAATCAATGAGCAGTTCTTC. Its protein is CASSAGLAINEQFF.

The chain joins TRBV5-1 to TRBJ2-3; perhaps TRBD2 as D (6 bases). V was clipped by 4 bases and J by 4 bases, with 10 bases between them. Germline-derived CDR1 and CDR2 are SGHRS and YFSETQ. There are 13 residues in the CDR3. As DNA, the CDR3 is TGCGCCAGCAGCAGGACTAACTCAGATACGCAGTATTTT. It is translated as CASSRTNSDTQYF.

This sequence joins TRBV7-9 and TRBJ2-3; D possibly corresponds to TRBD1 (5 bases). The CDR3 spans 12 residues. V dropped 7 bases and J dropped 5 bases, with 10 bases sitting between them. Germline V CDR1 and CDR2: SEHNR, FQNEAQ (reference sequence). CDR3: CASNPQGDTQYF. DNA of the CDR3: TGTGCCAGCAACCCGCAGGGAGATACGCAGTATTTT.

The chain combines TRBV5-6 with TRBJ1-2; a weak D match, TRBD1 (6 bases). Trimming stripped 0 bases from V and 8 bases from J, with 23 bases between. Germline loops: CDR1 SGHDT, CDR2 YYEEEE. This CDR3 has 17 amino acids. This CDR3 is CASSLVYAQGEGGGYTF. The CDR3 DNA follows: TGTGCCAGCAGCTTGGTATATGCACAGGGCGAAGGGGGAGGCTACACCTTC.

This chain's CDR3 is CASSEGRELYGYTF. In DNA form, the CDR3 reads TGTGCCAGCAGCGAGGGGAGGGAGCTCTATGGCTACACCTTC. The V and J genes are TRBV11-2 and TRBJ1-2; D perhaps matches TRBD1 (5 bases). This CDR3 is 14 amino acids long. The ends were cut back, 5 bases at V and 4 bases at J, with 14 bases in the middle. Germline assignment: CDR1 SGHAT and CDR2 FQNNGV.

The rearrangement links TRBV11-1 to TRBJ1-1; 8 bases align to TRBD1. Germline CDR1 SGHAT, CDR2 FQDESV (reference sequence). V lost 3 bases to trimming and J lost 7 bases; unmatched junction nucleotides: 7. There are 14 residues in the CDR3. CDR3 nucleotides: TGTGCCAGCAGCTTCCCCCAGGGGGCCAATGAAGCTTTCTTT. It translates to CASSFPQGANEAFF. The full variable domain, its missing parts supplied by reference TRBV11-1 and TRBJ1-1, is EAEVAQSPRYKITEKSQAVAFWCDPISGHATLYWYRQILGQGPELLVQFQDESVVDDSQLPKDRFSAERLKGVDSTLKIQPAELGDSAMYLCASSFPQGANEAFFGQGTRLTVV.

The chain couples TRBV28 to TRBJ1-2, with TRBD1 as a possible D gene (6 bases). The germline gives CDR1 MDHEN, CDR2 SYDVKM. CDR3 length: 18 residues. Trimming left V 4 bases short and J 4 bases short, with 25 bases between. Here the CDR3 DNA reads TGTGCCAGCAGTTCTCTGATACAGGGACGAACACGCTTCTATGGCTACACCTTC. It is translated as CASSSLIQGRTRFYGYTF.

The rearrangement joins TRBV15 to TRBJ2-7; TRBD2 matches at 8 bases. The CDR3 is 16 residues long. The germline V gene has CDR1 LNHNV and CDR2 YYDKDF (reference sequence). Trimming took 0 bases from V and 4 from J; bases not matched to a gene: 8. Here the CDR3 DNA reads TGTGCCACCAGCAGAGAACGAATAGCGGGATCTTACGAGCAGTACTTC. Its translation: CATSRERIAGSYEQYF. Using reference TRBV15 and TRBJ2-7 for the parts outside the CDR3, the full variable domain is DAMVIQNPRYQVTQFGKPVTLSCSQTLNHNVMYWYQQKSSQAPKLLFHYYDKDFNNEADTPDNFQSRRPNTSFCFLDIRSPGLGDTAMYLCATSRERIAGSYEQYFGPGTRLTVT.

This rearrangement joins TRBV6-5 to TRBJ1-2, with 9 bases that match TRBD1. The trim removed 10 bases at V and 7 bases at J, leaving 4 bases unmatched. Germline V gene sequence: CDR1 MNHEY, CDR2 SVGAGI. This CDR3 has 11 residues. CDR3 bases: TGTGCCACCAAGACAGGGGGTGGCTACACCTTC. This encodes CATKTGGGYTF.

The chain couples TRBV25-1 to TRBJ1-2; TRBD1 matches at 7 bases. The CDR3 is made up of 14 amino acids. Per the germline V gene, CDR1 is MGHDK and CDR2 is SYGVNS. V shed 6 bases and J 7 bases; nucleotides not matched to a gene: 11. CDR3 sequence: CASRLTTQGGGYTF. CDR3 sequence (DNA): TGTGCCAGCAGACTAACAACCCAGGGGGGTGGCTACACCTTC.

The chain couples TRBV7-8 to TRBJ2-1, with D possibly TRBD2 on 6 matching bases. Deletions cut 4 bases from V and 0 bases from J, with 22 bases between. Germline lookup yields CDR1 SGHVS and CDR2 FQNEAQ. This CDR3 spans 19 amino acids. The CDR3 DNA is TGTGCCAGCAGCTACCGGGCGGGGTGGCGGGATCACTCCTACAATGAGCAGTTCTTC. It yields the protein CASSYRAGWRDHSYNEQFF. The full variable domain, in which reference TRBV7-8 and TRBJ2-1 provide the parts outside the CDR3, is GAGVSQSPRYKVAKRGQDVALRCDPISGHVSLFWYQQALGQGPEFLTYFQNEAQLDKSGLPSDRFFAERPEGSVSTLKIQRTQQEDSAVYLCASSYRAGWRDHSYNEQFFGPGTRLTVL.

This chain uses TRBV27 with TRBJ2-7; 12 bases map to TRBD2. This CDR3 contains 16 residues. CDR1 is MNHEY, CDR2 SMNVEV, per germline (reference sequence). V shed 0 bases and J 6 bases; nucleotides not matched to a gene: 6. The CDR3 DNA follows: TGTGCCAGCAGTTTATCCTTTATGACTAGCGGGAGCGAGCAGTACTTC. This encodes CASSLSFMTSGSEQYF.

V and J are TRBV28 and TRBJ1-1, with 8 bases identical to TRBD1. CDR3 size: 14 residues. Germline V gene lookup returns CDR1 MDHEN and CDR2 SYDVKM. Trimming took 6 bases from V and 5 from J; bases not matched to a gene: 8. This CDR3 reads CASSRQGAYTEAFF. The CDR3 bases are TGTGCCAGCAGCCGCCAGGGGGCTTATACTGAAGCTTTCTTT.

CDR3 loop: CASSPTGGWNTEAFF. Written as DNA, the CDR3 is TGCGCCAGCAGCCCCACAGGGGGATGGAACACTGAAGCTTTCTTT. The rearrangement links TRBV5-1 to TRBJ1-1; 8 bases fit TRBD1. The CDR3 is 15 amino acids. Trimming cost V 4 bases and J 1 base; bases outside gene matches: 6. Germline V CDR1 and CDR2: SGHRS, YFSETQ. The complete variable domain, with remaining parts taken from reference TRBV5-1 and TRBJ1-1, reads KAGVTQTPRYLIKTRGQQVTLSCSPISGHRSVSWYQQTPGQGLQFLFEYFSETQRNKGNFPGRFSGRQFSNSRSEMNVSTLELGDSALYLCASSPTGGWNTEAFFGQGTRLTVV.

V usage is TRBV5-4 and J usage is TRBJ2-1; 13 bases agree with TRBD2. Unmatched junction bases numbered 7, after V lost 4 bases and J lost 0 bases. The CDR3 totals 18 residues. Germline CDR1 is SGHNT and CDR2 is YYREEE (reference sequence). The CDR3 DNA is TGTGCCAGCAGCCTCACTCGGACTAGCGGGAGCTCCTACAATGAGCAGTTCTTC. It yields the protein CASSLTRTSGSSYNEQFF.

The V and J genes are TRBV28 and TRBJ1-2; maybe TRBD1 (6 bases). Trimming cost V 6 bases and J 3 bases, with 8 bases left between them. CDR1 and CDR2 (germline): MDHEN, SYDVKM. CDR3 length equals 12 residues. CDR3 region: CASRDSDYGYTF. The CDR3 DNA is TGTGCCAGCAGGGACAGTGACTATGGCTACACCTTC.

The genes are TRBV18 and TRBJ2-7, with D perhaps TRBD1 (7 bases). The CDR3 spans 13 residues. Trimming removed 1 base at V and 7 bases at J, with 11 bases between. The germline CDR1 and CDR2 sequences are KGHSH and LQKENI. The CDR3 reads CASSPQTGREQYF. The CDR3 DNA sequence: TGTGCCAGCTCACCACAGACAGGGAGGGAGCAGTACTTC.

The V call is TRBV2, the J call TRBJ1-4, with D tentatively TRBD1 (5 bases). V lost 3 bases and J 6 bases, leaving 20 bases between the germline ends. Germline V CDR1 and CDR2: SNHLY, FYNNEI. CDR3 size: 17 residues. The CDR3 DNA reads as TGTGCCAGCAGTGACAGGGAAGAGGCTGGGAGGTATGAAAAACTGTTTTTT. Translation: CASSDREEAGRYEKLFF.

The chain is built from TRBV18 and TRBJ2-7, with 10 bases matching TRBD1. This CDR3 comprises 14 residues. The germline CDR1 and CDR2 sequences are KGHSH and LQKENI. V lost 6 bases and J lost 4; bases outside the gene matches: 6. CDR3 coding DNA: TGTGCCAGCTCCCCCGGGACAGGGGATTACGAGCAGTACTTC. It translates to CASSPGTGDYEQYF. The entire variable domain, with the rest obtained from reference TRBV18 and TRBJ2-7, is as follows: NAGVMQNPRHLVRRRGQEARLRCSPMKGHSHVYWYRQLPEEGLKFMVYLQKENIIDESGMPKERFSAEFPKEGPSILRIQQVVRGDSAAYFCASSPGTGDYEQYFGPGTRLTVT.

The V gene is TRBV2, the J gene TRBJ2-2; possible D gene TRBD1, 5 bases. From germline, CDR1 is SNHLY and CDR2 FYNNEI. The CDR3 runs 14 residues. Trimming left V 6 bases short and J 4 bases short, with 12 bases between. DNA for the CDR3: TGTGCCAGCAGCCTCCAGGGTTCCACCGGGGAGCTGTTTTTT. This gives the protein CASSLQGSTGELFF.

The CDR3 nucleotides read TGCGCCAGCAGCTTAGGGTCGGGACAGCCGAGGGATGGCTACACCTTC. Amino acid sequence: CASSLGSGQPRDGYTF. The V and J genes are TRBV5-1 and TRBJ1-2, with 7 bases lining up with TRBD1. V trimming: 2 bases; J trimming: 6 bases; junction bases outside the gene matches: 13. Per germline, CDR1 SGHRS and CDR2 YFSETQ. The CDR3 length is 16 residues.

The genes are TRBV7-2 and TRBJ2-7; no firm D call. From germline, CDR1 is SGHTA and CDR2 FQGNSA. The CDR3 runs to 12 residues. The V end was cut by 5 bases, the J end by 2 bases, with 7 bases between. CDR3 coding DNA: TGTGCCAGCAGCCCCCGGGCCTACGAGCAGTACTTC. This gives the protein CASSPRAYEQYF.